A single sample gave rise to the 3 T cell receptor beta chains below, sequenced in a study of lymphopenia after photon versus proton radiotherapy (dated by TCRdb to 2018 to 2020). The library was built by means of the immunoSEQ multiplex PCR assay. TCRdb stores this immuneACCESS table with in-frame sequences only. Part of the clones is absent; in the studies checked, under half of the shortfall reflects unresolved V genes, and no reason is known for the rest. The sample contains over 55,000 clones, about 89% of them found a single time. Roughly 10% of the sample is taken by the ten largest. The sample here was peripheral blood, taken from a patient treated with proton-based radiotherapy. The receptor set was obtained from a man of 80 years or more with esophageal cancer.

The V and J genes are TRBV11-3 and TRBJ2-3, with D perhaps TRBD1 or TRBD2 (6 bases each). This CDR3 has 14 residues. V gave up 4 bases and J gave up 2 bases, with 10 bases separating them. From germline, CDR1 is SGHNT and CDR2 YENEEA. The DNA for the CDR3 is TGTGCCAGCAGCTCGGGGGCTGCCACAGATACGCAGTATTTT. Amino acids: CASSSGAATDTQYF. The full variable domain, completed using reference TRBV11-3 and TRBJ2-3, is EAGVVQSPRYKIIEKKQPVAFWCNPISGHNTLYWYLQNLGQGPELLIRYENEEAVDDSQLPKDRFSAERLKGVDSTLKIQPAELGDSAVYLCASSSGAATDTQYFGPGTRLTVL.

The gene calls are TRBV6-4 and TRBJ1-1; possible D gene TRBD1, 6 bases. Trimming left V 4 bases short and J 4 bases short, with 19 bases between. The germline gives CDR1 MRHNA, CDR2 SNTAGT. CDR3 length equals 16 residues. The CDR3 is CASSGEPGQKITEAFF. The CDR3 bases are TGTGCCAGCAGTGGAGAGCCGGGACAAAAGATCACTGAAGCTTTCTTT.

The CDR3 spells CASSLVPGGEQPQHF. The DNA of the CDR3 is TGTGCCAGCAGCTTAGTTCCGGGTGGGGAACAGCCCCAGCATTTT. The V and J genes are TRBV7-8 and TRBJ1-5, with D uncertain. In germline, CDR1 is SGHVS, CDR2 FQNEAQ. CDR3 length: 15 residues. Trimming took 1 base from V and 7 from J, leaving 14 bases between them.